These 5 T cell receptor beta chains originate from one sample sequenced in a study of blood T cell repertoires in COVID-19. Data came from immunoSEQ multiplex PCR; TCRdb stores just in-frame clones and leaves some out. Among 70,000 or so clones, 85% to 90% were seen once, and the ten largest hold 5.5% to 8.5%. The sequenced sample was peripheral blood. These TCRs come from a woman of 80 years or more with active COVID-19.

The chain links TRBV10-3 to TRBJ2-5, with D unresolved. V was shortened by 8 bases and J by 5 bases, with 9 bases between the two germline ends. The CDR3 runs to 11 residues. The germline V gene encodes CDR1 ENHRY and CDR2 SYGVKD. CDR3 nucleotide sequence: TGTGCCATCGGGCCGGCGGAGACCCAGTACTTC. Translated: CAIGPAETQYF.

The V call is TRBV5-6, the J call TRBJ2-5; 8 bases are shared with TRBD1. Germline loops: CDR1 SGHDT, CDR2 YYEEEE. The CDR3 runs 14 residues. Germline trimming cut 6 bases from V and 2 bases from J; bases unmatched to any gene: 6. The CDR3 DNA is TGTGCCAGCACCCTCGGACAGGGACAAGAGACCCAGTACTTC. This gives the protein CASTLGQGQETQYF.

This chain connects TRBV5-1 to TRBJ2-1; TRBD2 might be the D (6 bases). The germline V gene has CDR1 SGHRS and CDR2 YFSETQ. The V end was cut by 4 bases, the J end by 4 bases, with 15 bases between. The CDR3 length is 15 residues. The CDR3 loop is CASSLGDSGYNEQFF. The CDR3 DNA reads as TGCGCCAGCAGCCTGGGCGATAGCGGTTACAATGAGCAGTTCTTC.

This clone was observed a single time. The chain employs TRBV19 and TRBJ2-2; TRBD2 matches at 14 bases. J lost 5 bases, V lost 5 bases, and 4 bases had no gene match. The germline V gene has CDR1 LNHDA and CDR2 SQIVND (reference sequence). The CDR3 runs to 16 residues. CDR3 coding DNA: TGTGCCAGTAGTCCAAGGACTAGCGGGAGGACCGGGGAGCTGTTTTTT. It translates to CASSPRTSGRTGELFF. Using reference TRBV19 and TRBJ2-2 for the parts outside the CDR3, the full variable domain is DGGITQSPKYLFRKEGQNVTLSCEQNLNHDAMYWYRQDPGQGLRLIYYSQIVNDFQKGDIAEGYSVSREKKESFPLTVTSAQKNPTAFYLCASSPRTSGRTGELFFGEGSRLTVL.

The chain links TRBV6-6 to TRBJ2-7; 12 bases map to TRBD2. Germline-derived CDR1 and CDR2 are MNHNY and SVGAGI (reference sequence). The CDR3 totals 12 residues. Trimming cost V 5 bases and J 7 bases; bases outside gene matches: 0. This CDR3 is CASSGLAGEQYF. CDR3 bases: TGTGCCAGCAGTGGACTAGCGGGAGAGCAGTACTTC.